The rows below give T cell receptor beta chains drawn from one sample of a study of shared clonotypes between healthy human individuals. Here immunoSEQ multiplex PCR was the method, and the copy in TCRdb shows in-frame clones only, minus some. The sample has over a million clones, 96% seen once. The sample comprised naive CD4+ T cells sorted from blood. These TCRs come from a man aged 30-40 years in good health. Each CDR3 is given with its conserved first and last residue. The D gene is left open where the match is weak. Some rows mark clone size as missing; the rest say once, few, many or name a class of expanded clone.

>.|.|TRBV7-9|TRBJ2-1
TGTGCCAGCAGCTTAGACGGCGGATACTACAATGAGCAGTTCTTC
CASSLDGGYYNEQFF
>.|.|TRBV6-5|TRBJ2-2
TGTGCCAGCAGTCACTTGTCTGTGAACACCGGGGAGCTGTTTTTT
CASSHLSVNTGELFF
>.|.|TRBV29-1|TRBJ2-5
TGCAGCGTTGTGGGGGGTGGAGAGACCCAGTACTTC
CSVVGGGETQYF
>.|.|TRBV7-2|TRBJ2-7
TGTGCCAGCAGCTTACTAGGGGCGGGGTACGAGCAGTACTTC
CASSLLGAGYEQYF
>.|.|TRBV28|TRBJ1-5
TGTGCCAGCAGCCCTCCTCCGGGAAGGGATCAGCCCCAGCATTTT
CASSPPPGRDQPQHF
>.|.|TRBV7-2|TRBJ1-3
TGTGCCAGCAGCTATAGGGGGGTATCTGGAAACACCATATATTTT
CASSYRGVSGNTIYF
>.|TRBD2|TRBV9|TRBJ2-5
TGTGCCAGCAGCGTAGAATCGGGGGGAAAAGAGACCCAGTACTTC
CASSVESGGKETQYF
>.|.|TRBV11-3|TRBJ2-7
TGTGCCAGCAGCTTGCTAGTGTATCCTCGACATTTATCCTACGAGCAGTACTTC
CASSLLVYPRHLSYEQYF
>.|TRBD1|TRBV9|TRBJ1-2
TGTGCCAGCAGGGCCCTGGGCAGGGGGCAGGGCTATGGCTACACCTTC
CASRALGRGQGYGYTF
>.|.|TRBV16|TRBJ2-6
TGTGCCAGCAGTCTGGAGGCCTCTGGGGCCAACGTCCTGACTTTC
CASSLEASGANVLTF
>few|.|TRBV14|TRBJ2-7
TGTGCCAGCAGTCAATACCCCGACTACGAGCAGTACTTC
CASSQYPDYEQYF
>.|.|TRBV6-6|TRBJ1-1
TGTGCCAGCAGTTACCCGAACACTGAAGCTTTCTTT
CASSYPNTEAFF
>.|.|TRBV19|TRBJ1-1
TGTGCCAGTAGTATAGATCTAGGGGTCACTGAAGCTTTCTTT
CASSIDLGVTEAFF
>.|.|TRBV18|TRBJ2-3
TGTGCCAGCTCACCTCAGGAGAGCCCAGATACGCAGTATTTT
CASSPQESPDTQYF
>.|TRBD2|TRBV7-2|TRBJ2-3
TGTGCCAGCAGCTTAGCGGGAGGGCCCGGAACAGATACGCAGTATTTT
CASSLAGGPGTDTQYF
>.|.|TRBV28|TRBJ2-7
TGTGCCAGCAGTTTGGCCTTCGTGGGGTCCGAGCAGTACTTC
CASSLAFVGSEQYF
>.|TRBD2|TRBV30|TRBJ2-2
TGTGCCTGGAGCGACCCCGGGTCTAGCGGGAGGGTTTACACCGGGGAGCTGTTTTTT
CAWSDPGSSGRVYTGELFF
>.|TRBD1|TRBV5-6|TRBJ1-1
TGTGCCAGCAGCGGAAGGACAGGGCACACTGAAGCTTTCTTT
CASSGRTGHTEAFF
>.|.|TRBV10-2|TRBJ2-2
TGCGCCAGCAGTGTCATCGTTGGCGGGGAGCTGTTTTTT
CASSVIVGGELFF
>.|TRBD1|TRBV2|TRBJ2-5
TGTGCCAGCAGTGACGGGTCCCAACAGGGGGACGGAGAGACCCAGTACTTC
CASSDGSQQGDGETQYF
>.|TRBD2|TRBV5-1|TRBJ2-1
TGCGCCAGCAGCTTCGGGGGGTCCGGGCCTCGGAATGAGCAGTTCTTC
CASSFGGSGPRNEQFF
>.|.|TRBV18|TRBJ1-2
TGTGCCAGCTCACCAGCGGCGCCCTATGGCTACACCTTC
CASSPAAPYGYTF
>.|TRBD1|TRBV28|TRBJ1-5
TGTGCCAGCAGTATGGACAGGGGTAATCAGCCCCAGCATTTT
CASSMDRGNQPQHF
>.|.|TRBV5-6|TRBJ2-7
TGTGCCAGCAGCTTGGGGATTAGGAACTACGAGCAGTACTTC
CASSLGIRNYEQYF
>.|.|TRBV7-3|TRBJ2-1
TGTGCCAGCAGCTTAGCCATTCATTATGAGCAGTTCTTC
CASSLAIHYEQFF
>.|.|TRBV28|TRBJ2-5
TGTGCCAGCAGTTTATTCACAGGCCGGGGGACCCAGTACTTC
CASSLFTGRGTQYF
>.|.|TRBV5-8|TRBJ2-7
TGTGCCAACCCTACCCGGGCCGGGGACGGATACGAGCAGTACTTC
CANPTRAGDGYEQYF
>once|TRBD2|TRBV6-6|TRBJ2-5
TGTGCCAGCAGTACTAGGACTAGCATGGAGACCCAGTACTTC
CASSTRTSMETQYF
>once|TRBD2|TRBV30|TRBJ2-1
TGTGCCTGGAGTGTAGCGGGAGGGCGTTATGAGCAGTTCTTC
CAWSVAGGRYEQFF
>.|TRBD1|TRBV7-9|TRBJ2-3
TGTGCCAGCAGCTTAGGACAGGGGGCGAACACAGATACGCAGTATTTT
CASSLGQGANTDTQYF
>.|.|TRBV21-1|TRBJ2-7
TGTGCCAGCAGCAAAGTGAGGGACTACGAGCAGTACTTC
CASSKVRDYEQYF
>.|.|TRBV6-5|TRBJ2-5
TGTGCCAGCAGGACAGGACAAGAGACCCAGTACTTC
CASRTGQETQYF
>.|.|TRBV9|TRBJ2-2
TGTGCCAGCAGCGTAGTGGGGGGCACCGGGGAGCTGTTTTTT
CASSVVGGTGELFF
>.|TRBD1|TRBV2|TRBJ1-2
TGTGCCAGCAGACCCGGGACAGGATTGCGGTCGGGAGCTAACTATGGCTACACCTTC
CASRPGTGLRSGANYGYTF
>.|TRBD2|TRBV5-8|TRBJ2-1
TGTGCCAGCAGCTTGGCTGCGGGGGGGTCCTACAATGAGCAGTTCTTC
CASSLAAGGSYNEQFF
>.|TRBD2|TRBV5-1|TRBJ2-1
TGCGCCAGCAGCGTGGGACTAGCATCCAATGAGCAGTTCTTC
CASSVGLASNEQFF
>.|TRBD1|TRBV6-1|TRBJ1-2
TGTGCCAGCAGTGCCTACAGGGGTAGTGGCTACACCTTC
CASSAYRGSGYTF
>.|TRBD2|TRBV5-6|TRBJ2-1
TGTGCCAGCAGCTTTGAGACTAGCGGGAGGGCCAGGCAGTTCTTC
CASSFETSGRARQFF
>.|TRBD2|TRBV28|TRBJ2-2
TGTGCCAGCAGTCTCCTAGCGGGAGGGCCTTCCGGGGAGCTGTTTTTT
CASSLLAGGPSGELFF
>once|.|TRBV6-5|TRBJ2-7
TGTGCCAGCAGCCTGGACCAAACTAGGGAGCAGTACTTC
CASSLDQTREQYF
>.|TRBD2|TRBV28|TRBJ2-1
TGTGCCAGCAGTCCCCATTCCGGGACTAGGCGGAATGAGCAGTTCTTC
CASSPHSGTRRNEQFF
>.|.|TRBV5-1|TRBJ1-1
TGCGCCAGCAGCTTGGTGTTTTCAGGGAGCACTGAAGCTTTCTTT
CASSLVFSGSTEAFF
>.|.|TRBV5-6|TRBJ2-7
TGTGCCAGCAGCTCCTGGACGGTTGCCTCTTACGAGCAGTACTTC
CASSSWTVASYEQYF
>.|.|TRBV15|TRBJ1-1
TGTGCCACCAGCAGAGACATTGGCCGGAACACTGAAGCTTTCTTT
CATSRDIGRNTEAFF
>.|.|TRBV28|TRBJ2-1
TGTGCCAGCAGTTTAAGGTGGGGGGACAACAATGAGCAGTTCTTC
CASSLRWGDNNEQFF
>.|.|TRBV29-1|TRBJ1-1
TGCAGCGTTGATGGCAGGGAAGCGACTGAAGCTTTCTTT
CSVDGREATEAFF
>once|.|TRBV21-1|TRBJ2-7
TGTGCCAGACACAGAGGGAGGAATACCTACGAGCAGTACTTC
CARHRGRNTYEQYF
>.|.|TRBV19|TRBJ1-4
TGTGCCAGTAGTACCCATGGGACACAGTTTTTT
CASSTHGTQFF
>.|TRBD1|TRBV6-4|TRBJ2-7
TGTGCCAGCAGTGACCCAGGACAGGGCAAGTCCTACGAGCAGTACTTC
CASSDPGQGKSYEQYF
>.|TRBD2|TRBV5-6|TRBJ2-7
TGTGCCAGCAGCTTGGGATTAGCGGGAGGGCCCGAAACTGGCGAGCAGTACTTC
CASSLGLAGGPETGEQYF
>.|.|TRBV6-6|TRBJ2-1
TGTGCCAGCAGTTACTTAAATAATGAGCAGTTCTTC
CASSYLNNEQFF
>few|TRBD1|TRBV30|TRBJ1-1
TGTGCCTGGACAGGACAGGAGAACACTGAAGCTTTCTTT
CAWTGQENTEAFF
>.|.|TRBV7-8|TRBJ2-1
TGTGCCAGCAGCTTCCGGGACAAAATTGAGCAGTTCTTC
CASSFRDKIEQFF
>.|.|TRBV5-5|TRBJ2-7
TGTGCCAGCAGCTTGGGACGGACCTCCTACGAGCAGTACTTC
CASSLGRTSYEQYF
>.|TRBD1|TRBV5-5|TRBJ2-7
TGTGCCAGCAGCTTGGTGGGGACAGGGACTCACTACGAGCAGTACTTC
CASSLVGTGTHYEQYF